This T cell receptor (beta chain) derives from a study of T cell responses to AZD1222 COVID-19 vaccine. The CDR3 is 16 amino acids. CDR1 is MDHEN, CDR2 SYDVKM, per germline. Unmatched junction bases numbered 9, after V lost 8 bases and J lost 0 bases. Repertoires were generated with immunoSEQ multiplex PCR, while TCRdb's copy carries only in-frame clones and drops some. The sample records roughly 150,000 clones, roughly 88% being singletons. V is TRBV28 and J is TRBJ2-2, with 7 bases identical to TRBD1. The input for sequencing was peripheral blood, taken on day 0 of AZD1222 vaccination. This TCR came from an adult in good health. The DNA of the CDR3 is TGTGCCAGCGATCGGGCAGGGGGAACGAACACCGGGGAGCTGTTTTTT. As protein: CASDRAGGTNTGELFF.